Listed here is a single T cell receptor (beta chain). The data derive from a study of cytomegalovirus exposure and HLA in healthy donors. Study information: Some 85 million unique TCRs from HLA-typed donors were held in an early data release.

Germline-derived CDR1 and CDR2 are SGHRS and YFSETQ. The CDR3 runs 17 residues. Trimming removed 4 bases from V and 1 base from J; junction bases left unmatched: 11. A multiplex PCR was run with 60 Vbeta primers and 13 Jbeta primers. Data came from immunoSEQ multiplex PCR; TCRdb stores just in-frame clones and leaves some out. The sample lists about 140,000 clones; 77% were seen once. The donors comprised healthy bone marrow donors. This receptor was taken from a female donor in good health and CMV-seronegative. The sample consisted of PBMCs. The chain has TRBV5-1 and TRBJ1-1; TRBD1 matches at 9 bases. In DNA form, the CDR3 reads TGCGCCAGCAGCCCTAAAGGGACAGGGTGGCAGAACACTGAAGCTTTCTTT. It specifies CASSPKGTGWQNTEAFF.